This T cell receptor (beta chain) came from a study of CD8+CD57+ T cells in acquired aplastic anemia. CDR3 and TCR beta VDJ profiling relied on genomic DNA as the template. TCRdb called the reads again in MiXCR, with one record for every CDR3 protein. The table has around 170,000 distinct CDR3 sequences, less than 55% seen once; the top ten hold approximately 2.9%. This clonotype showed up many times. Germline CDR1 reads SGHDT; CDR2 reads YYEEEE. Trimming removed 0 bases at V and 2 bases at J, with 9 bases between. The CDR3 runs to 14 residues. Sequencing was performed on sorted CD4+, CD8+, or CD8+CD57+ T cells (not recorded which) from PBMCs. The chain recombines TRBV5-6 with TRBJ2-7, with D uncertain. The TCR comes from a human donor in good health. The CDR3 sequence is CASSLVDRTYEQYF. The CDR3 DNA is TGTGCCAGCAGCTTGGTGGACCGTACCTACGAGCAGTACTTC.